Included here is one T cell receptor beta chain sequence, with context. Libraries were prepared by immunoSEQ multiplex PCR; TCRdb keeps only in-frame clonotypes and omits some of them. Of roughly 72,000 clones listed, approximately 87% are singletons. This sample is drawn from a study of T cells in localized non-small cell lung cancer. The receptor comes from a male donor older than 55 with stage III squamous cell lung carcinoma. Sequencing was performed on peripheral blood, taken before any cancer treatment.

CDR3 sequence reads: CASSPRGASDYGYTF. CDR3 sequence (DNA): TGTGCCAGCAGCCCTCGGGGGGCGTCTGACTATGGCTACACCTTC. V gene TRBV9 combines with J gene TRBJ1-2, with D possibly being TRBD1 (6 bases). The CDR3 has 15 amino acids. Germline values: CDR1 SGDLS, CDR2 YYNGEE. The V and J ends lost 4 bases and 3 bases respectively, with 16 bases between them.